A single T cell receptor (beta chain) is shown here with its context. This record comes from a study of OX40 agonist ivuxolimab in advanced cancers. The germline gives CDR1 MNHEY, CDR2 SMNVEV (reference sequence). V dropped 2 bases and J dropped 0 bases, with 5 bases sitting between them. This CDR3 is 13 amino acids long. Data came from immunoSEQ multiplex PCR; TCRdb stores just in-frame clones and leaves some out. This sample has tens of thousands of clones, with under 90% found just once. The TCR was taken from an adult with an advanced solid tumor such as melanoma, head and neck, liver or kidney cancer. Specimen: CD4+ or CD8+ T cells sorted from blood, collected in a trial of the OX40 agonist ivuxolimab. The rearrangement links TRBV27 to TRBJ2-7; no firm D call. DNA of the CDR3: TGTGCCAGCAGTTTAAACCCCTCCTACGAGCAGTACTTC. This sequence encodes CASSLNPSYEQYF.